This T cell receptor beta chain is drawn from a study of technical replicates of blood from a few donors. The germline gives CDR1 GTSNPN, CDR2 SVGIG (reference sequence). V shed 3 bases, J shed 3 bases, and the junction held 4 bases outside the gene matches. The CDR3 covers 13 residues. TCRdb's table, derived via immunoSEQ multiplex PCR, lists solely in-frame clones and lacks some. This repertoire shows 75,000 to 95,000 clones, over 75% found once; its top ten account for 0.41%. The material sequenced was T cells isolated from PBMCs. V gene TRBV30 combines with J gene TRBJ2-7; 8 bases fit TRBD1. The clonotype was recovered from a human donor in good health. CDR3 sequence (DNA): TGTGCCTGGAGCCCCGGGACAGGCTACGAGCAGTACTTC. This encodes CAWSPGTGYEQYF.